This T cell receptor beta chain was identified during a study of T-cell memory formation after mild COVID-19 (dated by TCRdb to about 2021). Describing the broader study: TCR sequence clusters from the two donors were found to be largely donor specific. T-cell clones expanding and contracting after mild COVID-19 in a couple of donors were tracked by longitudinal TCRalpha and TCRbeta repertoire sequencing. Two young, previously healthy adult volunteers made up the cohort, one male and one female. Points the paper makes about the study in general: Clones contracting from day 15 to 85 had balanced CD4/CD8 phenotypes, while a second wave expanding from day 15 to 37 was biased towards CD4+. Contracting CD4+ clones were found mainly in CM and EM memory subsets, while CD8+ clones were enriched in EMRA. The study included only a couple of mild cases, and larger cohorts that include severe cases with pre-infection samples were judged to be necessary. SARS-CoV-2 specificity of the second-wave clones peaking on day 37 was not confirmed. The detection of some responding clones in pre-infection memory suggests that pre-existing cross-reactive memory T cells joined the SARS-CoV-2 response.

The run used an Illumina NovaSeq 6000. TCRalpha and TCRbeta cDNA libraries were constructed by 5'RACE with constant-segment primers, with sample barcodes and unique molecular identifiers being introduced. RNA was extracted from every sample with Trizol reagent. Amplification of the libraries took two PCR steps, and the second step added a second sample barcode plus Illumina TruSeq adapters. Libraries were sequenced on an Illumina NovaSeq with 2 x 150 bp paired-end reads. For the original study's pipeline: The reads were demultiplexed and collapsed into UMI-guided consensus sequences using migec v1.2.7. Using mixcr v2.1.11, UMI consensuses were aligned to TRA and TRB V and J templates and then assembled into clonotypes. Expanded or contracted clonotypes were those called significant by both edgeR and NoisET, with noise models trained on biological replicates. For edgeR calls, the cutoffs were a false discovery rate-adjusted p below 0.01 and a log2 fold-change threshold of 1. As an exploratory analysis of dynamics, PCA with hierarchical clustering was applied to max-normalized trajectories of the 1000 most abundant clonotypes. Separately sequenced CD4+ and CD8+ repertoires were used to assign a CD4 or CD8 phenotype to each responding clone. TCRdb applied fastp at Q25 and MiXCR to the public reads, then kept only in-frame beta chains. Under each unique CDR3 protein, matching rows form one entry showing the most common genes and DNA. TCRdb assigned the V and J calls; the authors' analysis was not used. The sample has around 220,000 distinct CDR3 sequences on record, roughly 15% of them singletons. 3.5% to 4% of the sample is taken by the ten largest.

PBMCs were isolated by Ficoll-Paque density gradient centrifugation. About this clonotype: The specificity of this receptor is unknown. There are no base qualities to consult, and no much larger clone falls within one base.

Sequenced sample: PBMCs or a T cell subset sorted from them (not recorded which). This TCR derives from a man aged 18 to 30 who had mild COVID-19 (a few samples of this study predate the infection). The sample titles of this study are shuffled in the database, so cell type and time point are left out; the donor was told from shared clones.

The nucleotides are TGCGCCAGCAGCTTCGGGGGGGACAATGAGCAGTTCTTC. Translated, it reads CASSFGGDNEQFF. In this chain, TRBV5-1 is recombined with TRBJ2-1; 8 central bases correspond to TRBD2. After removal of 2 bases from V and 5 bases from J, the junction retains 0 bases not matched to a gene. Taken from the germline V gene, the CDR1 and CDR2 loops are SGHRS and YFSETQ. From the cysteine up to the phenylalanine, the CDR3 has a length of 13 residues. CDR3 DNA only is kept here, 39 bases in frame from base 1.